This is a list of T cell receptor beta chains from one sample in a study of shared clonotypes between healthy human individuals. Assay used: immunoSEQ multiplex PCR; TCRdb lists only in-frame clones, some missing. The table shows about 500,000 clones, with roughly three quarters occurring only once. Sequenced input: PBMCs. These receptors were taken from a middle-aged woman in good health. Some clones in this sample may be carry-over from other donors' samples. CDR3s include the opening cysteine and the closing phenylalanine or tryptophan. A D gene is named only where the DNA matches it firmly. Some rows have no size entry. The others give once, few or many, or a class for an expanded clone.

d_gene: TRBD1; abundance: NA; j_gene: TRBJ1-3; v_gene: TRBV6-5; CDR3nt: TGTGCCAGCAGCCGCGACAGGGGTGGAAACACCATATATTTT; CDR3aa: CASSRDRGGNTIYF
d_gene: NA; abundance: NA; j_gene: TRBJ2-1; v_gene: TRBV4-1; CDR3nt: TGCGCCAGCAGCCAATATGACCGCAGAAATGAGCAGTTCTTC; CDR3aa: CASSQYDRRNEQFF
d_gene: NA; abundance: NA; j_gene: TRBJ2-7; v_gene: TRBV18; CDR3nt: TGTGCCAGCTCACTAGCCCCAGCCGGGGGAGGCTACTCCTACGAGCAGTACTTC; CDR3aa: CASSLAPAGGGYSYEQYF
d_gene: NA; abundance: NA; j_gene: TRBJ2-3; v_gene: TRBV15; CDR3nt: TGTGCCACCAGCAGAGAAATGTGGGATCCTAGCACAGATACGCAGTATTTT; CDR3aa: CATSREMWDPSTDTQYF
d_gene: NA; abundance: NA; j_gene: TRBJ1-1; v_gene: TRBV7-9; CDR3nt: TGTGCCAGCAGCCCCAGGAACACTGAGGCTTTCTTT; CDR3aa: CASSPRNTEAFF
d_gene: TRBD2; abundance: NA; j_gene: TRBJ2-5; v_gene: TRBV19; CDR3nt: TGTGCCAGTAGTATAGCCGCTAGCGGGAGGGTAGAGACCCAGTACTTC; CDR3aa: CASSIAASGRVETQYF
d_gene: NA; abundance: NA; j_gene: TRBJ1-1; v_gene: TRBV4-1; CDR3nt: TGCGCCAGCAGCCGTCCGGGGGGGTCTTTCACTGAAGCTTTCTTT; CDR3aa: CASSRPGGSFTEAFF
d_gene: NA; abundance: NA; j_gene: TRBJ2-1; v_gene: TRBV5-1; CDR3nt: TGCGCCAGCAGCTGGACCGCGAATGGTGAGCAGTTCTTC; CDR3aa: CASSWTANGEQFF
d_gene: NA; abundance: many; j_gene: TRBJ2-7; v_gene: TRBV2; CDR3nt: TGTGCCAGTGAAGGACGGGTTGACGGTGAGCAGTACTTC; CDR3aa: CASEGRVDGEQYF
d_gene: TRBD1; abundance: NA; j_gene: TRBJ2-7; v_gene: TRBV25-1; CDR3nt: TGTGCCAGCGTCGGGACAGCAGACTCCTACGAGCAGTACTTC; CDR3aa: CASVGTADSYEQYF
d_gene: NA; abundance: NA; j_gene: TRBJ2-7; v_gene: TRBV29-1; CDR3nt: TGCAGCGTTGAAGGCCCGCCGGACGAGCAGTACTTC; CDR3aa: CSVEGPPDEQYF
d_gene: TRBD1; abundance: NA; j_gene: TRBJ1-2; v_gene: TRBV19; CDR3nt: TGTGCCAGTAGTCCGACAGGGGGCGAGATCTATGGCTACACCTTC; CDR3aa: CASSPTGGEIYGYTF
d_gene: NA; abundance: NA; j_gene: TRBJ2-7; v_gene: TRBV6-1; CDR3nt: TGTGCCAGCGGCGCGGGTCGAGGGGGCGAGCAGTACTTC; CDR3aa: CASGAGRGGEQYF
d_gene: TRBD2; abundance: NA; j_gene: TRBJ2-1; v_gene: TRBV6-6; CDR3nt: TGTGCCAGCAGAAAAGGACTAGCGGGAGTTGAGCAGTTCTTC; CDR3aa: CASRKGLAGVEQFF
d_gene: NA; abundance: once; j_gene: TRBJ2-7; v_gene: TRBV6-1; CDR3nt: TGTGCCAGCAGTGAGGAACGGCCCTACGAGCAGTACTTC; CDR3aa: CASSEERPYEQYF
d_gene: NA; abundance: NA; j_gene: TRBJ2-3; v_gene: TRBV10-2; CDR3nt: TGCGCCAGCAGTGAGTCCGGGGTTGGAGATACGCAGTATTTT; CDR3aa: CASSESGVGDTQYF
d_gene: NA; abundance: NA; j_gene: TRBJ2-7; v_gene: TRBV9; CDR3nt: TGTGCCAGCAGCGTAGATAACAGACCCTACGAGCAGTACTTC; CDR3aa: CASSVDNRPYEQYF
d_gene: TRBD1; abundance: few; j_gene: TRBJ1-1; v_gene: TRBV28; CDR3nt: TGTGCCAGCAGTTCCGGGCCAGGGGGATACACTGAAGCTTTCTTT; CDR3aa: CASSSGPGGYTEAFF
d_gene: NA; abundance: NA; j_gene: TRBJ2-1; v_gene: TRBV5-8; CDR3nt: TGTGCCAGCAGCTTCCGGGGGGCGGTTGAGCAGTTCTTC; CDR3aa: CASSFRGAVEQFF
d_gene: NA; abundance: NA; j_gene: TRBJ1-1; v_gene: TRBV9; CDR3nt: TGTGCCAGCAGCGGCGGGGCAGGCCCACCAAAAGGTAGAACTGAAGCTTTCTTT; CDR3aa: CASSGGAGPPKGRTEAFF
d_gene: NA; abundance: NA; j_gene: TRBJ1-2; v_gene: TRBV6-6; CDR3nt: TGTGCCAGCACCACCCCAGGGAGATATGGCTACACCTTC; CDR3aa: CASTTPGRYGYTF
d_gene: TRBD1; abundance: NA; j_gene: TRBJ2-2; v_gene: TRBV18; CDR3nt: TGTGCCAGCTCACTATACTCCGGGACAGGGGCCGGGGAGCTGTTTTTT; CDR3aa: CASSLYSGTGAGELFF
d_gene: NA; abundance: NA; j_gene: TRBJ2-5; v_gene: TRBV5-1; CDR3nt: TGCGCCAGCAGCTTAGGGAGAAAGACCCAGTACTTC; CDR3aa: CASSLGRKTQYF
d_gene: NA; abundance: once; j_gene: TRBJ1-1; v_gene: TRBV30; CDR3nt: TGTGCCTGGACCAGAGGACCAGGGGACACTGAAGCTTTCTTT; CDR3aa: CAWTRGPGDTEAFF
d_gene: NA; abundance: NA; j_gene: TRBJ1-5; v_gene: TRBV19; CDR3nt: TGTGCCAGTAGTATAGAAGCCAATCAGCCCCAGCATTTT; CDR3aa: CASSIEANQPQHF
d_gene: NA; abundance: NA; j_gene: TRBJ1-1; v_gene: TRBV10-3; CDR3nt: TGTGCCATCAACACTCAGGTGAACACTGAAGCTTTCTTT; CDR3aa: CAINTQVNTEAFF
d_gene: NA; abundance: NA; j_gene: TRBJ1-1; v_gene: TRBV7-8; CDR3nt: TGTGCCAGCAGCTTACGTAGGGGGAAGGCTGAAGCTTTCTTT; CDR3aa: CASSLRRGKAEAFF
d_gene: NA; abundance: NA; j_gene: TRBJ1-2; v_gene: TRBV28; CDR3nt: TGTGCCAGCAGTTTTAGGCAGCCAGTAGGGTATGGCTACACCTTC; CDR3aa: CASSFRQPVGYGYTF
d_gene: NA; abundance: many; j_gene: TRBJ2-2; v_gene: TRBV19; CDR3nt: TGTGCCAGTAGATCCGGGACGAACACCGGGGAGCTGTTTTTT; CDR3aa: CASRSGTNTGELFF
d_gene: NA; abundance: NA; j_gene: TRBJ2-3; v_gene: TRBV29-1; CDR3nt: TGCAGCGTTGAAGTGCTCGTCTCTAGCACAGATACGCAGTATTTT; CDR3aa: CSVEVLVSSTDTQYF
d_gene: TRBD1; abundance: few; j_gene: TRBJ1-1; v_gene: TRBV6-5; CDR3nt: TGTGCCAGCAGACCCGACAGGGGGGAAGCTTTCTTT; CDR3aa: CASRPDRGEAFF
d_gene: NA; abundance: NA; j_gene: TRBJ2-2; v_gene: TRBV7-9; CDR3nt: TGTGCCAGCAGCTTAGAACTCGCGAACACCGGGGAGCTGTTTTTT; CDR3aa: CASSLELANTGELFF
d_gene: NA; abundance: NA; j_gene: TRBJ2-1; v_gene: TRBV2; CDR3nt: TGTGCCAGCAGTGAGACTGGTTCCTACAATGAGCAGTTCTTC; CDR3aa: CASSETGSYNEQFF
d_gene: NA; abundance: NA; j_gene: TRBJ2-7; v_gene: TRBV2; CDR3nt: TGTGCCAGCAGTGAACGGAGATACGAGCAGTACTTC; CDR3aa: CASSERRYEQYF
d_gene: NA; abundance: NA; j_gene: TRBJ1-1; v_gene: TRBV5-8; CDR3nt: TGTGCCAGCAGCTTGGTTTGGGGCGCCGGTACTGAAGCTTTCTTT; CDR3aa: CASSLVWGAGTEAFF
d_gene: NA; abundance: NA; j_gene: TRBJ2-1; v_gene: TRBV30; CDR3nt: TGTGCCTGGAGCGGCGTTAAGGGACCCGGCCCAAATGAGCAGTTCTTC; CDR3aa: CAWSGVKGPGPNEQFF
d_gene: NA; abundance: NA; j_gene: TRBJ2-2; v_gene: TRBV9; CDR3nt: TGTGCCAGCAGCCAGGGTGGTGTAGGCACCGGGGAGCTGTTTTTT; CDR3aa: CASSQGGVGTGELFF
d_gene: NA; abundance: NA; j_gene: TRBJ2-7; v_gene: TRBV7-3; CDR3nt: TGTGCCAGCAGCCAGGGGTGGGCTGGCGTCCAGTACTTC; CDR3aa: CASSQGWAGVQYF
d_gene: NA; abundance: NA; j_gene: TRBJ2-1; v_gene: TRBV5-4; CDR3nt: TGTGCCAGCAGGTACGGAGGGCAAGATGAGCAGTTCTTC; CDR3aa: CASRYGGQDEQFF
d_gene: NA; abundance: few; j_gene: TRBJ2-3; v_gene: TRBV11-1; CDR3nt: TGTGCCAGCAGCTTGGGCGGGACGGCGGGATGGATAGCGCAGTATTTT; CDR3aa: CASSLGGTAGWIAQYF
d_gene: NA; abundance: NA; j_gene: TRBJ2-2; v_gene: TRBV19; CDR3nt: TGTGCCACCCAGGGGGAACGGGGGTCGGGGGAGCTGTTTTTT; CDR3aa: CATQGERGSGELFF
d_gene: NA; abundance: NA; j_gene: TRBJ2-1; v_gene: TRBV7-9; CDR3nt: TGTGCCAGCAGCGCGGGACTCCTGAGCTCCTGCAATGAGCAGTTCTTC; CDR3aa: CASSAGLLSSCNEQFF
d_gene: NA; abundance: NA; j_gene: TRBJ1-5; v_gene: TRBV21-1; CDR3nt: TGTGCCAGCAGCAATAACGACCTAGGGAGCAATCAGCCCCAGCATTTT; CDR3aa: CASSNNDLGSNQPQHF
d_gene: NA; abundance: few; j_gene: TRBJ2-1; v_gene: TRBV6-5; CDR3nt: TGTGCCAGCAGGGGACCTAGCGCATACAATGAGCAGTTCTTC; CDR3aa: CASRGPSAYNEQFF
d_gene: TRBD2; abundance: NA; j_gene: TRBJ2-2; v_gene: TRBV30; CDR3nt: TGTGCCTGGAACACCGGGACTAGAAACACCGGGGAGCTGTTTTTT; CDR3aa: CAWNTGTRNTGELFF
d_gene: TRBD2; abundance: NA; j_gene: TRBJ2-7; v_gene: TRBV19; CDR3nt: TGTGCCAGTAGCCCTAGCGGGAGGGCGTCCTACGAGCAGTACTTC; CDR3aa: CASSPSGRASYEQYF
d_gene: TRBD1; abundance: few; j_gene: TRBJ1-4; v_gene: TRBV25-1; CDR3nt: TGTGCCAGCAGTGAAGCAGGGGGTCATGAAAAACTGTTTTTT; CDR3aa: CASSEAGGHEKLFF
d_gene: TRBD2; abundance: NA; j_gene: TRBJ2-3; v_gene: TRBV11-2; CDR3nt: TGTGCCAGCAGCCTCCAGAGCGGGAGAGGTGATACGCAGTATTTT; CDR3aa: CASSLQSGRGDTQYF
d_gene: NA; abundance: NA; j_gene: TRBJ2-2; v_gene: TRBV4-3; CDR3nt: TGCGCCAGCAGCCAAGATCTGGAAGGGGAGCTGTTTTTT; CDR3aa: CASSQDLEGELFF
d_gene: NA; abundance: medium-sized; j_gene: TRBJ1-2; v_gene: TRBV30; CDR3nt: TGTGCCTGGAGTGTCGGGCCTTCCTTCTATGGCTACACCTTC; CDR3aa: CAWSVGPSFYGYTF
d_gene: TRBD2; abundance: NA; j_gene: TRBJ2-1; v_gene: TRBV27; CDR3nt: TGTGCCAGCAAACGGACTAGTGGCAATGAGCAGTTCTTC; CDR3aa: CASKRTSGNEQFF
d_gene: NA; abundance: NA; j_gene: TRBJ1-5; v_gene: TRBV5-5; CDR3nt: TGTGCCAGCAGCTTTTTATATATAGTGGGACCTAGCAATCAGCCCCAGCATTTT; CDR3aa: CASSFLYIVGPSNQPQHF
d_gene: TRBD1; abundance: NA; j_gene: TRBJ2-5; v_gene: TRBV27; CDR3nt: TGTGCCAGCAGTCCTGGGACAGGCCGCCAAGAGACCCAGTACTTC; CDR3aa: CASSPGTGRQETQYF
d_gene: NA; abundance: NA; j_gene: TRBJ1-1; v_gene: TRBV19; CDR3nt: TGTGCCAGTAGTATAGCAGGGGCGCACACTGAAGCTTTCTTT; CDR3aa: CASSIAGAHTEAFF